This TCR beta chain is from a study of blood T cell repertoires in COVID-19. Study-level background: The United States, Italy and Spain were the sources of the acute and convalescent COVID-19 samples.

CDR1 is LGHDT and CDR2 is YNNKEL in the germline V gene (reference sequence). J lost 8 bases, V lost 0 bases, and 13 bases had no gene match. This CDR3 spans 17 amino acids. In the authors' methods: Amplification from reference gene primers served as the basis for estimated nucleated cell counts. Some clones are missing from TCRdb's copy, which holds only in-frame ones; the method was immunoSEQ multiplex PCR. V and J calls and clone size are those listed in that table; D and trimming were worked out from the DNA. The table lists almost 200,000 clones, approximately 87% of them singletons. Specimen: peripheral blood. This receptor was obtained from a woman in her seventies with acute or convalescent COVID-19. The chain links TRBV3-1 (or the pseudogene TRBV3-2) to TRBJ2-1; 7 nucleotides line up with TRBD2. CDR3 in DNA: TGTGCCAGCAGCCAAGATTATGGGGGGGGAAGTATCTATGAGCAGTTCTTC. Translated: CASSQDYGGGSIYEQFF.